These T cell receptor beta chains were read from a single sample in a study of blood T cells in healthy people across ages. TCRdb analysed the 5' RACE reads with MiXCR anew, one entry per CDR3 protein. The sample lists over a million distinct CDR3 sequences, almost 25% occurring once. These same records also appear under a second study, on T cells of mothers and their children.

The sequencing sample was made of blood. Receptors were obtained from a girl aged 2-15 years in good health. CDR3s include the opening cysteine and the closing phenylalanine or tryptophan. Fields, in order: V gene, D gene, clone size, J gene, CDR3 protein, CDR3 DNA. The D gene is left open where the match is weak. Rows give clone size only sometimes, using once, few, many, or a class for an expanded clone.

V gene: TRBV28
D gene: NA
clone size: NA
J gene: TRBJ1-1
CDR3 protein: CASSYRLGNTEAFF
CDR3 DNA: TGTGCCAGCAGTTACCGACTGGGGAACACTGAAGCTTTCTTT

V gene: TRBV11-2
D gene: NA
clone size: few
J gene: TRBJ2-1
CDR3 protein: CASSPNSGGDEQFF
CDR3 DNA: TGTGCCAGCAGCCCTAATAGTGGGGGCGATGAGCAGTTCTTC

V gene: TRBV6-1
D gene: NA
clone size: once
J gene: TRBJ2-7
CDR3 protein: CASNDRPYEQYF
CDR3 DNA: TGTGCCAGCAACGACAGGCCCTACGAGCAGTACTTC

V gene: TRBV7-9
D gene: NA
clone size: NA
J gene: TRBJ1-1
CDR3 protein: CASRFPGTEAFF
CDR3 DNA: TGTGCCAGCCGATTCCCGGGCACTGAAGCTTTCTTT

V gene: TRBV19
D gene: NA
clone size: NA
J gene: TRBJ2-1
CDR3 protein: CASSGRLNEQFF
CDR3 DNA: TGTGCCAGTAGTGGCCGACTAAATGAGCAGTTCTTC

V gene: TRBV5-1
D gene: TRBD1
clone size: NA
J gene: TRBJ1-1
CDR3 protein: CASRTGINTEAFF
CDR3 DNA: TGCGCCAGCAGGACAGGGATAAACACTGAAGCTTTCTTT

V gene: TRBV4-1
D gene: TRBD1
clone size: few
J gene: TRBJ2-7
CDR3 protein: CASSQVPGQGNEQYF
CDR3 DNA: TGCGCCAGCAGCCAAGTCCCGGGACAGGGAAACGAGCAGTACTTC

V gene: TRBV9
D gene: TRBD1
clone size: NA
J gene: TRBJ2-5
CDR3 protein: CASSVEQGLVGEETQYF
CDR3 DNA: TGTGCCAGCAGCGTAGAACAGGGGCTGGTGGGAGAAGAGACCCAGTACTTC

V gene: TRBV28
D gene: NA
clone size: NA
J gene: TRBJ2-7
CDR3 protein: CASWSERTYEQYF
CDR3 DNA: TGTGCCAGCTGGAGCGAGCGAACCTACGAGCAGTACTTC

V gene: TRBV6-1
D gene: TRBD1
clone size: NA
J gene: TRBJ1-5
CDR3 protein: CASSGNEDRVRGSPQHF
CDR3 DNA: TGTGCCAGCAGCGGAAACGAAGACAGGGTAAGAGGGTCGCCCCAGCATTTT

V gene: TRBV6-2/TRBV6-3
D gene: TRBD1
clone size: NA
J gene: TRBJ1-1
CDR3 protein: CASSFHRTGEGYTEAFF
CDR3 DNA: TGTGCCAGCAGTTTTCATCGCACAGGGGAGGGGTACACTGAAGCTTTCTTT

V gene: TRBV11-1
D gene: NA
clone size: few
J gene: TRBJ1-6
CDR3 protein: CASSLGAGQNSPLHF
CDR3 DNA: TGTGCCAGCAGCTTAGGAGCCGGACAGAATTCACCCCTCCACTTT

V gene: TRBV20-1
D gene: TRBD2
clone size: few
J gene: TRBJ2-1
CDR3 protein: CSARDRSGTSGKDSYNEQFF
CDR3 DNA: TGCAGTGCTAGAGATCGGTCAGGGACTAGCGGGAAAGACTCCTACAATGAGCAGTTCTTC

V gene: TRBV12-3/TRBV12-4
D gene: NA
clone size: NA
J gene: TRBJ1-1
CDR3 protein: CASSLALRTIRAFF
CDR3 DNA: TGTGCCAGCAGTTTAGCGCTAAGGACGATAAGAGCTTTCTTT

V gene: TRBV7-3
D gene: TRBD2
clone size: NA
J gene: TRBJ2-7
CDR3 protein: CASSSKAGGSYEQYF
CDR3 DNA: TGTGCCAGCAGCTCAAAAGCGGGAGGGTCTTACGAGCAGTACTTC

V gene: TRBV5-1
D gene: TRBD1
clone size: NA
J gene: TRBJ1-4
CDR3 protein: CASRDRGFSGEKLFF
CDR3 DNA: TGCGCCAGCAGAGACAGGGGTTTTTCTGGGGAAAAACTGTTTTTT

V gene: TRBV12-3/TRBV12-4
D gene: NA
clone size: few
J gene: TRBJ2-1
CDR3 protein: CASSSHHPSYNEQFF
CDR3 DNA: TGTGCCAGCAGCTCTCACCACCCCTCGTACAATGAGCAGTTCTTC